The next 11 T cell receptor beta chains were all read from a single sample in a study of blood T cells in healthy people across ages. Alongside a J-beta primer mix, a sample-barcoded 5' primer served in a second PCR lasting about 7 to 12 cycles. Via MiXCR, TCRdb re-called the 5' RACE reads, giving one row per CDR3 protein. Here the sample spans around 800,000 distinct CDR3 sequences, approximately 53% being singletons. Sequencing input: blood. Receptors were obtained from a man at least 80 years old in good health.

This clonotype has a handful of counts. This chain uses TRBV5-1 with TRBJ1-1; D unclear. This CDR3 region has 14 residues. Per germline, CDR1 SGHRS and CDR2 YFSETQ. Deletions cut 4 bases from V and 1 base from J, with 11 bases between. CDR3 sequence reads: CASSRDPQNTEAFF. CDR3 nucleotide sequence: TGCGCCAGCAGCCGAGACCCACAGAACACTGAAGCTTTCTTT. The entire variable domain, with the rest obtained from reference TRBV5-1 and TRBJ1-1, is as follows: KAGVTQTPRYLIKTRGQQVTLSCSPISGHRSVSWYQQTPGQGLQFLFEYFSETQRNKGNFPGRFSGRQFSNSRSEMNVSTLELGDSALYLCASSRDPQNTEAFFGQGTRLTVV.

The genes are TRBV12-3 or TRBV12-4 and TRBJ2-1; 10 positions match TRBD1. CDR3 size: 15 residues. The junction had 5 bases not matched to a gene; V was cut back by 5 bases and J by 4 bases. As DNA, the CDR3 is TGTGCCAGCAGTCTCGGGGGACAGGGGTACAATGAGCAGTTCTTC. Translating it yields CASSLGGQGYNEQFF.

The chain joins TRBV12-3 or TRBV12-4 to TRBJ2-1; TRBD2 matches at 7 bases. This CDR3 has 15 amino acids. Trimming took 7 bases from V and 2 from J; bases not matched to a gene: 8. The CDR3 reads CASTIGGRTYNEQFF. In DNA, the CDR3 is TGTGCCAGCACAATTGGCGGGAGAACCTACAATGAGCAGTTCTTC.

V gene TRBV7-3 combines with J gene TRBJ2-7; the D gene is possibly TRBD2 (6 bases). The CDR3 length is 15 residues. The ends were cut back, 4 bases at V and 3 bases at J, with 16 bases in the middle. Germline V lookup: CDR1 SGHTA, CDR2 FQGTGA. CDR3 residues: CASSSSPGEVYEQYF. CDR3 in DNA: TGTGCCAGCAGCTCCTCCCCGGGGGAGGTCTACGAGCAGTACTTC.

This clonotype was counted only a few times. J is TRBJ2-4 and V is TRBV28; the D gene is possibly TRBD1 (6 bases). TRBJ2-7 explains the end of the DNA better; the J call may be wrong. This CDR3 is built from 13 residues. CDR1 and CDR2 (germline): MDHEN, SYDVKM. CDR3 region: CASQHQGTYEQYF. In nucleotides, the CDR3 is TGTGCCAGCCAGCATCAGGGGACCTACGAGCAGTACTTC.

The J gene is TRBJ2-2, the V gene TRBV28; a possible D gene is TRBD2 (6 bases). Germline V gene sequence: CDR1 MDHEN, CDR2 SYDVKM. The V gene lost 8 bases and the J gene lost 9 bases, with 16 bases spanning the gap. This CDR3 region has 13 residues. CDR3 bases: TGTGCCAGCCCCCTCGGGGGTTTCCGGGAGCTGTTTTTT. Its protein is CASPLGGFRELFF.

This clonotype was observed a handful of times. The chain's CDR3 is CASSPWTSGSNIQYF. The CDR3 region has the DNA TGTGCCAGCAGCCCATGGACTAGCGGTTCAAACATTCAGTACTTC. The V and J genes are TRBV12-3 or TRBV12-4 and TRBJ2-4; TRBD2 matches 10 bases. The CDR3 consists of 15 residues. The V and J ends lost 6 bases and 6 bases, in that order; junction bases with no gene match: 8.

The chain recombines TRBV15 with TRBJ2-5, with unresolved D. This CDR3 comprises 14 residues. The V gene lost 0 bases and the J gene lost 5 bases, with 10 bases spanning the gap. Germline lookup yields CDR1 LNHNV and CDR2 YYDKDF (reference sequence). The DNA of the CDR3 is TGTGCCACCAGCAGAGATCCAGGTGTGGAGACCCAGTACTTC. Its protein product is CATSRDPGVETQYF.

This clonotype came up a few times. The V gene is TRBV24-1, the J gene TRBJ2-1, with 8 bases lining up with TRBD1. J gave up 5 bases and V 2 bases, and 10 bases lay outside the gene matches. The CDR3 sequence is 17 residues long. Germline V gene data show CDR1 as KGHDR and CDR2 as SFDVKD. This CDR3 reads CATSDSDAGGYDNEQFF. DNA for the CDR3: TGTGCCACCAGTGATTCGGACGCAGGGGGCTATGACAATGAGCAGTTCTTC.

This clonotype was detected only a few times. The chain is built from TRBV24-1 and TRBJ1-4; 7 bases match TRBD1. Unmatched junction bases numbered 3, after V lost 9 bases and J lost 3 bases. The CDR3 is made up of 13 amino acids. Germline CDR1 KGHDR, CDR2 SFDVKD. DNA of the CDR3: TGTGCCACCGCCGGGACAGCTAATGAAAAACTGTTTTTT. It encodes CATAGTANEKLFF.

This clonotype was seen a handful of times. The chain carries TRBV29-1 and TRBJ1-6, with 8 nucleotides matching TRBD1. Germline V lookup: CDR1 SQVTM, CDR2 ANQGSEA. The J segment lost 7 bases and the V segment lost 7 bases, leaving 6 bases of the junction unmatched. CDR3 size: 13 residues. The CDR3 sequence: CSGRQGPNSPLHF. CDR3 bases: TGCAGCGGACGACAGGGGCCGAATTCACCCCTCCACTTT.